This entry is about one T cell receptor beta chain. The antigen remains unidentified. The data were obtained in a study of T cell responses to AZD1222 COVID-19 vaccine. The study's findings and limits: Spike-specific TCR breadth rose after two AZD1222 doses, and depth rose as well. Baseline serostatus was positive in only a handful of AZD1222 recipients.

The assay was immunoSEQ multiplex PCR, and TCRdb's table has in-frame clones only and misses some. Here the sample spans about 120,000 clones, 75% to 90% being singletons. The length of the CDR3 is 12 residues. Germline CDR1 reads LNHNV; CDR2 reads YYDKDF (reference sequence). Trimming shortened V by 8 bases and J by 1 base, and 6 bases separated the two germline ends. The sample in question was peripheral blood, obtained on day 0 of AZD1222 vaccination. This clonotype was obtained from an adult in good health. The V and J genes are TRBV15 and TRBJ2-1; D gene ambiguous. The CDR3 loop reads CATGMSYNEQFF. CDR3 in DNA: TGTGCCACCGGAATGTCCTACAATGAGCAGTTCTTC.